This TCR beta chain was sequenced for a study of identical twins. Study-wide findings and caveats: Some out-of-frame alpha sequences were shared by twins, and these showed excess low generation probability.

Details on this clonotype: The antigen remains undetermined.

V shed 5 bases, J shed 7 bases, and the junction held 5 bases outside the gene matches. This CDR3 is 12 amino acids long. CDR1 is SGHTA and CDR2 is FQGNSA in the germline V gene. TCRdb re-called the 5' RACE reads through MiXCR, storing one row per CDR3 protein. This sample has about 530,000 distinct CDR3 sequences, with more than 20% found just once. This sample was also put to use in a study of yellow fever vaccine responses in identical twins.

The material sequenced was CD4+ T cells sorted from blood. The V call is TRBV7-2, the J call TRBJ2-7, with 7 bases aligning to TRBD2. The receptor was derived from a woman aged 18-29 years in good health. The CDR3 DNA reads TGTGCCAGCAGCATAACTAGCGCAGAGCAGTACTTC. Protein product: CASSITSAEQYF.